What follows are 10 T cell receptor beta chains derived from one specimen sequenced in a study of vaccination and CD4 T cells after COVID-19. No antigen is known for these receptors. The treatment: roughly 10-day PBMC culture with coronavirus spike peptide pools or control peptides (ViraFEST assay). Sequencing of cultured CD4+ T cell DNA used the Oncomine TCR Beta short-read assay. TCRdb itself ran the PCR reads through MiXCR, one entry per CDR3 protein. The sample carries 6,500 to 9,500 distinct CDR3 sequences, 55% recorded once. Specimen: CD4+ T cells from blood, cultured in vitro. The source of these receptors is a human donor who had recovered from COVID-19.

Only one count was recorded for this clonotype. The chain carries TRBV6-2 or TRBV6-3 and TRBJ2-3; TRBD2 agrees at 9 bases. Unmatched junction bases numbered 14, after V lost 2 bases and J lost 5 bases. Germline V gene data show CDR1 as MNHEY and CDR2 as SVGEGT. This CDR3 has 18 residues. CDR3 DNA: TGTGCCAGCAGTTACGTACCCACCGCGGGGGGGCCGGTAGATACGCAGTATTTT. As protein: CASSYVPTAGGPVDTQYF.

V and J are TRBV15 and TRBJ1-5; D might be TRBD1 (6 bases). Germline CDR1 and CDR2: LNHNV and YYDKDF (reference sequence). The CDR3 has 23 residues. The ends were cut back, 0 bases at V and 2 bases at J, with 32 bases in the middle. CDR3 loop: CATSRDRTYYRVGRDRGNQPQHF. Written as DNA, the CDR3 is TGTGCCACCAGCAGAGATCGAACTTACTACAGGGTTGGCAGGGACCGGGGCAATCAGCCCCAGCATTTT.

The chain carries TRBV30 and TRBJ2-2; D uncertain. Trimming took 6 bases from V and 4 from J, leaving 9 bases between them. The CDR3 totals 12 residues. Per the germline V gene, CDR1 is GTSNPN and CDR2 is SVGIG (reference sequence). CDR3 in amino acids: CACYWGTGELFF. The CDR3 nucleotides read TGTGCCTGCTATTGGGGCACCGGGGAGCTGTTTTTT.

As for this clonotype: At one of its ends the junction is not consistent with the germline gene, which may arise from a read error. The chain carries TRBV6-1 and TRBJ1-5; 12 nucleotides align to TRBD1. The CDR3 runs 17 residues. CDR1 is MNHNS and CDR2 is SASEGT in the germline V gene. CDR3 coding DNA: TGTGCCTGCAGTCCGGGACAGGGGGCTTCTAGCAATCAGCCCCAGCATTTT. It yields the protein CACSPGQGASSNQPQHF.

The chain links TRBV5-1 to TRBJ2-2; possible D gene TRBD1, 6 bases. V was cut by 0 bases and J by 0 bases, with 12 bases left in between. CDR3 length equals 17 residues. Germline-derived CDR1 and CDR2 are SGHRS and YFSETQ. As DNA, the CDR3 is TGCGCCAGCAGCTTGGGTCAGGGGTCGACGAACACCGGGGAGCTGTTTTTT. Translation: CASSLGQGSTNTGELFF.

V is TRBV11-3 and J is TRBJ2-7; 9 bases are a match to TRBD1. The CDR3 sequence is 13 residues long. Trimming took 3 bases from V and 7 from J; bases not matched to a gene: 4. The V gene's germline CDR1 is SGHNT and CDR2 YENEEA. The CDR3 sequence is CASSLDRGGEQYF. CDR3 coding DNA: TGTGCCAGCAGCTTGGACAGGGGAGGAGAGCAGTACTTC.

This chain links TRBV30 with TRBJ2-2, with 7 bases that match TRBD1. The CDR3 consists of 16 residues. CDR1 and CDR2 (germline): GTSNPN, SVGIG (reference sequence). Trimming at V came to 3 bases and at J to 5 bases, leaving 12 bases not matched to a gene. The CDR3 protein is CAWSMAGGSRTGELFF. CDR3 sequence (DNA): TGTGCCTGGAGCATGGCAGGGGGATCTAGGACCGGGGAGCTGTTTTTT.

The CDR3 spells CASSLMGAGGKYGYTF. In DNA, the CDR3 is TGTGCCAGCAGCTTGATGGGGGCAGGGGGAAAATATGGCTACACCTTC. This chain uses TRBV5-4 with TRBJ1-2, with 7 bases fitting TRBD1. The V gene's germline CDR1 is SGHNT and CDR2 YYREEE (reference sequence). J gave up 5 bases and V 1 base, and 11 bases lay outside the gene matches. There are 16 residues in the CDR3.

This chain joins TRBV19 and TRBJ2-1; 11 nucleotides match TRBD1. The V segment lost 6 bases and the J segment 7 bases; nucleotides outside the gene matches: 11. The CDR3 has 16 residues. Germline V CDR1 and CDR2: LNHDA, SQIVND (reference sequence). CDR3 in amino acids: CASSQTSGTGGNEQFF. The DNA for the CDR3 is TGTGCCAGTAGCCAAACGTCCGGGACAGGGGGGAATGAGCAGTTCTTC.

This clonotype is a singleton in its sample. The CDR3 region is CASSFRVGQPSDTQYF. CDR3 nucleotides: TGTGCCAGCAGCTTTAGGGTAGGCCAGCCTTCAGATACGCAGTATTTT. This chain connects TRBV5-8 to TRBJ2-3; D unresolved. The V gene's germline CDR1 is SGHTS and CDR2 YDEGEE. The CDR3 runs 16 residues. V was pared by 2 bases and J by 4 bases, with 17 bases between.